A single sample is the source of the 7 T cell receptor beta chains below, sequenced in a study of T cells in Graves' hyperthyroidism and ophthalmopathy. Using RNA transcripts as the source, TCR beta CDR3 regions were amplified. TCR CDR3 underwent first-round RT-PCR with the HTBI primer set. TCRdb re-analysed the multiplex PCR reads in MiXCR, keeping a single row per CDR3 protein. Of some 500,000 distinct CDR3 sequences in the sample, approximately 14% were seen once. Sequencing was performed on blood. These receptors were collected from a woman aged 18-29 years with Graves' hyperthyroidism.

This clonotype was counted at least ten times. This chain joins TRBV2 and TRBJ2-3; D uncertain. The V gene lost 8 bases and the J gene lost 5 bases, with 8 bases spanning the gap. The CDR3 loop spans 11 amino acids. Germline lookup yields CDR1 SNHLY and CDR2 FYNNEI. The CDR3 here is CASGLGDTQYF. The CDR3, as DNA: TGTGCCAGCGGCCTAGGAGATACGCAGTATTTT.

This clonotype was recorded many times. The chain employs TRBV7-9 and TRBJ2-7; D tentatively fits TRBD1 or TRBD2 (5 bases each). The CDR3 totals 13 residues. V was pared by 5 bases and J by 5 bases, with 13 bases between. CDR1 and CDR2 from the germline V gene are SEHNR and FQNEAQ (reference sequence). The DNA for the CDR3 is TGTGCCAGCAGCAAACGGGACGGCGACGAGCAGTACTTC. Translating gives CASSKRDGDEQYF.

The CDR3 loop reads CSASGGPLWGEQFF. CDR3 bases: TGCAGTGCTAGCGGAGGTCCCCTATGGGGTGAGCAGTTCTTC. The V and J genes are TRBV20-1 and TRBJ2-1, with a weak D call TRBD2 (5 bases). CDR3 length equals 14 residues. Germline CDR1 DFQATT, CDR2 SNEGSKA (reference sequence). Trimming cost V 3 bases and J 9 bases, with 18 bases left between them.

At least ten counts were recorded for this clonotype. V gene TRBV27 combines with J gene TRBJ2-7; unclear D gene. V lost 5 bases, J lost 6 bases, and 17 bases lay in between. The CDR3 has 14 residues. Looked up from germline, CDR1 is MNHEY and CDR2 is SMNVEV (reference sequence). CDR3 region: CASSPNPGWGEQYF. The CDR3 nucleotides are TGTGCCAGCAGTCCCAACCCTGGGTGGGGCGAGCAGTACTTC.

The chain couples TRBV7-3 to TRBJ1-6, with 7 bases fitting TRBD1. V dropped 4 bases and J dropped 10; count of bases not matched to a gene: 7. The CDR3 spans 14 residues. CDR1 is SGHTA and CDR2 is FQGTGA in the germline V gene. CDR3 residues: CASSSTGAGSPLHF. The CDR3 DNA is TGTGCCAGCAGCTCCACAGGGGCTGGATCACCCCTCCACTTT.

This chain uses TRBV5-1 with TRBJ2-1; the match to TRBD1 covers 10 bases. Germline trimming cut 0 bases from V and 8 bases from J; bases unmatched to any gene: 20. Germline V lookup: CDR1 SGHRS, CDR2 YFSETQ. CDR3 length equals 20 residues. CDR3 sequence: CASSLALTGGEGRYRDEQFF. The CDR3 nucleotides read TGCGCCAGCAGCTTGGCCCTGACAGGGGGCGAGGGGCGTTACAGGGATGAGCAGTTCTTC.

The chain employs TRBV7-9 and TRBJ2-5; 13 positions match TRBD2. V gave up 3 bases and J gave up 5 bases; unmatched junction bases: 9. This CDR3 spans 17 amino acids. Germline loops: CDR1 SEHNR, CDR2 FQNEAQ (reference sequence). Here the CDR3 DNA reads TGTGCCAGCAGCTTTAGACTAGCGGGAGGTACGCACGAGACCCAGTACTTC. It specifies CASSFRLAGGTHETQYF.